Following are 6 T cell receptor beta chains from one sample sequenced in a study of blood T cell repertoires in COVID-19. Measured with immunoSEQ multiplex PCR; TCRdb has only the in-frame clones, and not every one. The profile shows roughly 100,000 clones, about 90% of them singletons. The sample comprised peripheral blood. The receptors here all came from a human donor in a cohort sampled during active COVID-19.

The chain employs TRBV5-4 and TRBJ1-2; D may be TRBD1 (5 bases). The CDR3 length is 15 residues. CDR1 and CDR2 (germline): SGHNT, YYREEE (reference sequence). Trimming took off 0 bases at V and 3 bases at J, with 12 bases between the two ends. The chain's CDR3 is CASSLESGLDYGYTF. The CDR3 DNA sequence: TGTGCCAGCAGCTTGGAGTCAGGGTTGGACTATGGCTACACCTTC.

In its sample, this clone was seen once. CDR3 coding DNA: TGTGCCAGCAGCCAAGAAAGGGGACTAGCGGGAGCTGACGAGCAGTACTTC. Protein product: CASSQERGLAGADEQYF. This chain connects TRBV4-2 to TRBJ2-7; TRBD2 matches 14 bases. The CDR3 loop spans 17 amino acids. V was clipped by 0 bases and J by 5 bases; unmatched bases: 6. Germline values: CDR1 LGHNA, CDR2 YNFKEQ.

The gene calls are TRBV7-9 and TRBJ2-7, with D uncertain. This CDR3 has 15 residues. V was pared by 4 bases and J by 5 bases, with 18 bases between. Looked up from germline, CDR1 is SEHNR and CDR2 is FQNEAQ (reference sequence). The CDR3 here is CASSSDSRSAHEQYF. The CDR3 coding sequence is TGTGCCAGCAGCTCGGATAGTAGGAGCGCCCACGAGCAGTACTTC.

The rearrangement links TRBV5-1 to TRBJ2-2; possible D gene TRBD2, 5 bases. In germline, CDR1 is SGHRS, CDR2 YFSETQ. The length of the CDR3 is 14 residues. The V end was cut by 0 bases, the J end by 2 bases, with 5 bases between. Written as DNA, the CDR3 is TGCGCCAGCAGCTTGGGACTAAACACCGGGGAGCTGTTTTTT. This sequence encodes CASSLGLNTGELFF.

This clone has more than one count but fewer than ten. This sequence joins TRBV5-1 and TRBJ1-6, with a tentative D call TRBD1 (6 bases). This CDR3 spans 15 amino acids. CDR1 is SGHRS and CDR2 is YFSETQ in the germline V gene. V lost 5 bases, J lost 6 bases, and 15 bases lay in between. The CDR3 loop is CASRLRDTSNSPLHF. The CDR3 DNA reads TGCGCCAGCAGATTACGGGACACTAGTAATTCACCCCTCCACTTT.

The V call is TRBV29-1, the J call TRBJ1-2; a possible D gene is TRBD1 (6 bases). The germline V and J ends were trimmed by 2 bases and 4 bases, with 8 bases remaining between them. The CDR3 loop spans 12 amino acids. Germline V lookup: CDR1 SQVTM, CDR2 ANQGSEA. CDR3 nucleotide sequence: TGCAGCGTTGAAAGCAGGGGCTATGGCTACACCTTC. Its protein product is CSVESRGYGYTF.